This T cell receptor beta chain stems from a study of blood T cell repertoires in COVID-19. Study in general: Whether acute or convalescent, the COVID-19 samples came from the United States, Italy and Spain. Sources were T cells, B-cell-depleted T cells, or PBMCs; the material itself was cDNA or gDNA.

In the authors' workflow: Estimation of nucleated cell counts relied on the amplification of reference gene primers. Some clones are missing from TCRdb's copy, which holds only in-frame ones; the method was immunoSEQ multiplex PCR. V, J and clone size reflect that table, while D and trimming were determined from the DNA. The repertoire consists of around 500,000 clones, with 75% to 90% occurring once and the leading ten covering roughly 3.2%. CDR3 length equals 14 residues. The ends lost 4 bases at V and 4 bases at J; junction bases unmatched: 5. Germline V gives CDR1 SNHLY, CDR2 FYNNEI. Material: peripheral blood. The rearrangement uses TRBV2 and TRBJ2-5; 8 bases fit TRBD1. This clonotype originated in a human donor in a cohort sampled during active COVID-19. Here the CDR3 reads CASSVTGEAETQYF. The DNA of the CDR3 is TGTGCCAGCAGTGTGACAGGGGAAGCAGAGACCCAGTACTTC.